This TCR beta chain was retrieved from a study of T-cell memory formation after mild COVID-19. Study findings and constraints: The CD4+ clones that contracted clustered mainly within CM and EM, and the CD8+ clones concentrated in EMRA. CD4/CD8 balance characterized clones contracting day 15 to 85, and CD4+ skew characterized later expanders.

Constant-segment primers served in 5'RACE that generated TCR alpha and TCR beta cDNA libraries bearing sample barcodes and UMIs. TCRdb used MiXCR to reprocess the 5' RACE reads, holding one entry per CDR3 protein. The sample holds 400,000 to 500,000 distinct CDR3 sequences, about 20% seen once. Concerning this clonotype: The antigen remains unidentified.

Germline-derived CDR1 and CDR2 are SGHNT and YYREEE (reference sequence). This CDR3 is built from 14 residues. Trimming shortened V by 5 bases and J by 0 bases, and 9 bases separated the two germline ends. The chain uses TRBV5-4 and TRBJ1-3; no clear D. The sample comprised PBMCs or a T cell subset sorted from them (not recorded which). The receptor's source is a man between 18 and 29 years old who had mild COVID-19 (a few samples of this study predate the infection). Cell type and time point are not known. For the CDR3, the DNA is TGTGCCAGCAGTAGGAAGACCTCTGGAAACACCATATATTTT. Its translation: CASSRKTSGNTIYF.